These T cell receptor beta chains were read from a single sample in a study of Graves' ophthalmopathy and Graves' hyperthyroidism. TCRdb re-called the multiplex PCR reads with MiXCR, one entry per CDR3 protein. The data show under 350,000 distinct CDR3 sequences, 15% to 20% seen once. Sequences were obtained from peripheral blood. The receptors derive from an adult man with Graves' ophthalmopathy. Each CDR3 is given with its conserved first and last residue. D genes are given only for firm matches.

J	D	V	CDR3
TRBJ1-5	TRBD1	TRBV7-2	CVSSQGAGSNQPQHF
TRBJ2-7	TRBD2	TRBV19	CASGERGYEQYF
TRBJ2-7	TRBD2	TRBV30	CAWTNGGAYEQSF
TRBJ2-5	-	TRBV6-1	CASSELGQLRETQYF
TRBJ1-2	-	TRBV6-1	CASSQARTNPGYTF
TRBJ2-5	TRBD1	TRBV6-1	CASRLTGGGKETQYF
TRBJ1-1	-	TRBV7-8	CASSPSDGYTEAFF
TRBJ1-6	-	TRBV7-9	CASSLVGGDSPLHF
TRBJ1-6	-	TRBV20-1	CSATRTRGSPLHF
TRBJ1-5	TRBD1	TRBV28	CASTPLGQGLVISNQPQHF
TRBJ2-5	TRBD2	TRBV2	CASSEASGDQETQYF
TRBJ1-1	-	TRBV20-1	CSARMDAEAFF
TRBJ2-5	TRBD2	TRBV4-1	CASSPREGLETQYF
TRBJ2-5	TRBD1	TRBV12-3/TRBV12-4	CASSPRTGGETQYF
TRBJ1-2	-	TRBV6-5	CASSTRHGRGSGYTF